These 26 T cell receptor beta chains share one sample of origin, sequenced in a study of monozygotic twins with inflammatory bowel disease. TCRdb reprocessed the 5' RACE reads, with one entry per CDR3 protein and no DNA. This sample's clone table lists 190,000 or so distinct CDR3 sequences. Specimen: blood. The receptors were sampled from a human donor with ulcerative colitis or Crohn's disease, or a healthy co-twin of an affected twin (not recorded which).

The chain couples TRBV3-1 to TRBJ2-7; TCRdb lists TRBD1, though no DNA is available to test this call. CDR3 length: 15 residues. Germline V gene data show CDR1 as LGHDT and CDR2 as YNNKEL (reference sequence). The CDR3 protein is CASSYDPGSSYEQYF.

The V and J genes are TRBV6-5 and TRBJ1-2; TCRdb picks TRBD1, but there is no DNA to check that call. Germline CDR1 MNHEY, CDR2 SVGAGI. CDR3 length: 16 residues. CDR3 sequence reads: CASTYYGGQGSYGYTF.

The chain combines TRBV7-6 with TRBJ2-7; TCRdb indicates TRBD1, and absent DNA this call remains unverified. The CDR3 has 13 amino acids. Germline values: CDR1 SGHVS, CDR2 FNYEAQ. The CDR3 here is CASSPKQGTRQYF.

This chain uses TRBV5-1 with TRBJ1-1; without DNA, the TCRdb call of TRBD1 cannot be checked. Looked up from germline, CDR1 is SGHRS and CDR2 is YFSETQ. The CDR3 consists of 14 residues. CDR3 in amino acids: CASSLRTGGAEAFF.

J is TRBJ2-2 and V is TRBV15. This CDR3 region has 13 residues. Germline CDR1 reads LNHNV; CDR2 reads YYDKDF (reference sequence). This CDR3 is CATSSEHTGELFF.

The chain links TRBV27 to TRBJ2-7. Germline CDR1 and CDR2: MNHEY and SMNVEV (reference sequence). The CDR3 has 12 residues. The CDR3 protein is CASRSGSYEQYF.

CDR3 amino acids: CASSLDPGSKYGYTF. The genes are TRBV5-1 and TRBJ1-2; the TCRdb call, TRBD1, lacks DNA for checking. This CDR3 spans 15 amino acids. Per the germline V gene, CDR1 is SGHRS and CDR2 is YFSETQ.

The chain couples TRBV12-3 or TRBV12-4 to TRBJ2-2; absent DNA, TCRdb's TRBD2 call cannot be checked. The CDR3 has 17 residues. The CDR3 region is CASSRTQTSGNTGELFF.

V usage is TRBV5-1 and J usage is TRBJ1-4; TCRdb proposes TRBD1, but this gene call is untestable without DNA. Germline assignment: CDR1 SGHRS and CDR2 YFSETQ. The CDR3 is 14 amino acids. The chain's CDR3 is CASSPDSTNEKLFF.

The gene calls are TRBV2 and TRBJ2-3. Germline V CDR1 and CDR2: SNHLY, FYNNEI. The CDR3 length is 12 residues. The CDR3 sequence is CASSEGLDTQYF.

This sequence joins TRBV10-3 and TRBJ2-7; TCRdb reports TRBD1, a call that lacks DNA to check it against. The germline CDR1 and CDR2 sequences are ENHRY and SYGVKD. This CDR3 contains 12 residues. CDR3 loop: CAISRESYEQYF.

The chain carries TRBV6-1 and TRBJ1-2; absent DNA, TCRdb's TRBD1 call cannot be checked. In germline, CDR1 is MNHNS, CDR2 SASEGT. The length of the CDR3 is 15 residues. CDR3 loop: CASSRDRAEGNGYTF.

V gene TRBV29-1 combines with J gene TRBJ2-1; TCRdb outputs TRBD2, but without DNA this stays unchecked. The CDR3 spans 13 residues. Germline V CDR1 and CDR2: SQVTM, ANQGSEA. The CDR3 protein is CSVGGRAWNEQFF.

The chain links TRBV18 to TRBJ2-1; TCRdb's D call of TRBD2 is untestable without DNA. This CDR3 contains 15 residues. Germline assignment: CDR1 KGHSH and CDR2 LQKENI. CDR3 in amino acids: CASSPPALVGSEQFF. The whole variable domain, filled in from reference TRBV18 and TRBJ2-1, reads NAGVMQNPRHLVRRRGQEARLRCSPMKGHSHVYWYRQLPEEGLKFMVYLQKENIIDESGMPKERFSAEFPKEGPSILRIQQVVRGDSAAYFCASSPPALVGSEQFFGPGTRLTVL.

The chain has TRBV5-1 and TRBJ2-4; TCRdb's assignment of TRBD2 cannot be checked, as there is no DNA. CDR1 and CDR2 from the germline V gene are SGHRS and YFSETQ. The CDR3 runs to 17 residues. The CDR3 loop is CASSPGLAGGPGNIQYF. The whole variable domain, remainder taken from reference TRBV5-1 and TRBJ2-4, is KAGVTQTPRYLIKTRGQQVTLSCSPISGHRSVSWYQQTPGQGLQFLFEYFSETQRNKGNFPGRFSGRQFSNSRSEMNVSTLELGDSALYLCASSPGLAGGPGNIQYFGAGTRLSVL.

The chain links TRBV12-3 or TRBV12-4 to TRBJ2-2. CDR3 length: 13 residues. The CDR3 is CASSPYPTGELFF.

V usage is TRBV15 and J usage is TRBJ2-5; there is no DNA to check the TCRdb D call of TRBD2. The CDR3 loop spans 16 amino acids. Germline values: CDR1 LNHNV, CDR2 YYDKDF (reference sequence). This CDR3 reads CATSTYIGGARETQYF.

The rearrangement uses TRBV5-6 and TRBJ1-6. This CDR3 has 17 residues. Germline V lookup: CDR1 SGHDT, CDR2 YYEEEE. The CDR3 here is CASSFFRSGSYNSPLHF.

CDR3 sequence: CAISSQGGLGFF. The chain carries TRBV10-3 and TRBJ2-1; the D call of TRBD1 rests on TCRdb alone, since no DNA is present to check it. Looked up from germline, CDR1 is ENHRY and CDR2 is SYGVKD. There are 12 residues in the CDR3.

This chain joins TRBV12-3 or TRBV12-4 and TRBJ2-7; with no DNA, the TCRdb D assignment of TRBD1 cannot be verified. The CDR3 runs to 15 residues. CDR3: CASRRRWGGSYEQYF.

The chain employs TRBV20-1 and TRBJ2-5; TCRdb's D call, TRBD1, is unchecked because there is no DNA. The germline V gene encodes CDR1 DFQATT and CDR2 SNEGSKA (reference sequence). The CDR3 is 11 amino acids. The CDR3 reads CSARGYETQYF.

The chain is built from TRBV5-1 and TRBJ1-1; TCRdb gives TRBD1 as the D gene, but with no DNA this cannot be confirmed. The CDR3 sequence is 16 residues long. Germline V gives CDR1 SGHRS, CDR2 YFSETQ. The CDR3 sequence is CASSLEGGRGPQEAFF.

The J gene is TRBJ2-1, the V gene TRBV6-1; TCRdb names TRBD2, which stays unverified in the absence of DNA. Looked up from germline, CDR1 is MNHNS and CDR2 is SASEGT. This CDR3 has 17 residues. CDR3 in amino acids: CASSELAGGLSLDEQFF.

The J gene is TRBJ1-4, the V gene TRBV6-1. The CDR3 sequence is 15 residues long. Germline V gene lookup returns CDR1 MNHNS and CDR2 SASEGT. CDR3 residues: CASSLHTETNEKLFF.

The chain links TRBV7-9 to TRBJ1-1; TCRdb designates TRBD1, a call that cannot be tested without DNA. The CDR3 is 14 amino acids. From germline, CDR1 is SEHNR and CDR2 FQNEAQ (reference sequence). The CDR3 loop is CASSGDVLNTEAFF.

V usage is TRBV10-3 and J usage is TRBJ2-2; the TCRdb D gene call, TRBD2, has no DNA to confirm it. There are 16 residues in the CDR3. Per the germline V gene, CDR1 is ENHRY and CDR2 is SYGVKD. The CDR3 loop is CAITRGGTSVTGELFF.